The table lists the clone carrying this TCR beta chain with a count of one. Its target is not known. The sample originates from a study of OX40 agonist ivuxolimab in advanced cancers. Turning to the study itself: The study treated patients with ivuxolimab, an agonistic anti-OX40 (CD134) antibody. Partial responses, seen in three patients, involved one hepatocellular carcinoma and two cutaneous melanomas. Study outcomes and limitations: Researchers report that CD8+ T cells had, on average, more expanded clones than CD4+.

CDR1 SQVTM and CDR2 ANQGSEA come from the germline V gene. This CDR3 has 13 residues. Trimming shortened V by 7 bases and J by 4 bases, and 13 bases separated the two germline ends. Only in-frame clones appear in the TCRdb table, and some are missing; sequencing was by immunoSEQ multiplex PCR. The data hold under 85,000 clones, with around 84% observed a single time. This sequence originates from an adult with an advanced solid tumor such as melanoma, head and neck, liver or kidney cancer. The chain uses TRBV29-1 and TRBJ1-4; possible D gene TRBD1, 5 bases. This sample comprised CD4+ or CD8+ T cells sorted from blood, obtained in a trial of the OX40 agonist ivuxolimab. In DNA form, the CDR3 reads TGCAGCGCCCTGGGGGAGAGTAATGAAAAACTGTTTTTT. Encoded protein: CSALGESNEKLFF.